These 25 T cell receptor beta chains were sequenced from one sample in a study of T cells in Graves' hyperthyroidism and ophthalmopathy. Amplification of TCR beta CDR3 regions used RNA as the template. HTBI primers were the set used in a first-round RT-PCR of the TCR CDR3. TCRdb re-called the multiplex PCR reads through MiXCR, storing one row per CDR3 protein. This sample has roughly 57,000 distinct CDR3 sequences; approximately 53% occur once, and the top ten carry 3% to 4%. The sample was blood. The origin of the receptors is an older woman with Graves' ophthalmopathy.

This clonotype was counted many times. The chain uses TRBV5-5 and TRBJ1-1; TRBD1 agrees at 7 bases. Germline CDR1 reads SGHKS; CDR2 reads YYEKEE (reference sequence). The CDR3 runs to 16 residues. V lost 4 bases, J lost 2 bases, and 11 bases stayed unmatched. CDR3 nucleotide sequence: TGTGCCAGCAGCCCTTCCCCCGGGACAGTTAACACTGAAGCTTTCTTT. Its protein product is CASSPSPGTVNTEAFF.

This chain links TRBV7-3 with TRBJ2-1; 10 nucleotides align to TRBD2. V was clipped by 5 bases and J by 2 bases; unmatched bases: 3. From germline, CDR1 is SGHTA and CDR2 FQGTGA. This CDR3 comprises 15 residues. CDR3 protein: CASSPLAGAYNEQFF. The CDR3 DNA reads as TGTGCCAGCAGCCCCCTAGCGGGAGCCTACAATGAGCAGTTCTTC.

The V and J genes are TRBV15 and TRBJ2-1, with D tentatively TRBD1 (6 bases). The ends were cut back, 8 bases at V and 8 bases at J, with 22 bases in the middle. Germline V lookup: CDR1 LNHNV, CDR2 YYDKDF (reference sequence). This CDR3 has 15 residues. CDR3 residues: CATSHGGARGYEQFF. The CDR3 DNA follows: TGTGCCACCTCCCATGGGGGCGCTAGAGGGTATGAGCAGTTCTTC.

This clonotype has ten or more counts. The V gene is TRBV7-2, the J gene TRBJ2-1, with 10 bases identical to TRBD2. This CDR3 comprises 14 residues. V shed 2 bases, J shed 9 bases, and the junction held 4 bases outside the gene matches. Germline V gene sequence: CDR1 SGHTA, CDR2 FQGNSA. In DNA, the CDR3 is TGTGCCAGCAGCTTACAGTCTAGCGGGAGTGAGCAGTTCTTC. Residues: CASSLQSSGSEQFF.

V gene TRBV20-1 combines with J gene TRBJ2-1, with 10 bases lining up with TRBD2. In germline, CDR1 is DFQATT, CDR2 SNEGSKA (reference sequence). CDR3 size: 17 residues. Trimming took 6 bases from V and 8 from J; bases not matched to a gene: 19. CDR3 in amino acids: CSAASSGGSVFGDEQFF. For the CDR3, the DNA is TGCAGTGCGGCAAGTAGCGGGGGGTCCGTATTTGGGGATGAGCAGTTCTTC.

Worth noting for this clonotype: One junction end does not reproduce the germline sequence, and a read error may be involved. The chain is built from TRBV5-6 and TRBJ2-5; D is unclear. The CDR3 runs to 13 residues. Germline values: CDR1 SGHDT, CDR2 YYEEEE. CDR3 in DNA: TGTGCCGGCAGCTCGGGCGTGAGGGAGACCCAGTACTTC. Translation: CAGSSGVRETQYF.

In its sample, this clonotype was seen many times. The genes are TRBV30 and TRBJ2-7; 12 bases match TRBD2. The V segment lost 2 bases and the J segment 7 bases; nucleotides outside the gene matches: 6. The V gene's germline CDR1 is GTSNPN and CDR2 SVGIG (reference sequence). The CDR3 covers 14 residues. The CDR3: CAWSITSGRSEQYF. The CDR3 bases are TGTGCCTGGAGTATTACTAGCGGGAGGAGTGAGCAGTACTTC.

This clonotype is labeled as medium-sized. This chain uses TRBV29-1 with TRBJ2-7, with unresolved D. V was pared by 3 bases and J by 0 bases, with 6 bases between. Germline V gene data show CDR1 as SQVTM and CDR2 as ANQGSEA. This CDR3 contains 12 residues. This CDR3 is CSVDSGSYEQYF. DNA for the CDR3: TGCAGCGTTGATTCAGGCTCCTACGAGCAGTACTTC.

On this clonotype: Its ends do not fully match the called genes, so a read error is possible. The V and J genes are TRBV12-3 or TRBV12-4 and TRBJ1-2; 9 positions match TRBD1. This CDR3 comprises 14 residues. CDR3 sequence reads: CASSAGTGNDGCTF. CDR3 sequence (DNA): TGTGCCAGCAGCGCCGGGACAGGGAACGATGGCTGCACCTTC.

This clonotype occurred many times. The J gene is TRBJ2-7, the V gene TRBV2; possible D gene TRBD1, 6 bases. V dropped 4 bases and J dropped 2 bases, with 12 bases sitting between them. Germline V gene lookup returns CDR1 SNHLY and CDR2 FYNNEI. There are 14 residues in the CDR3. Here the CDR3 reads CASSGTGQAYEQYF. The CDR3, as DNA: TGTGCCAGCAGTGGGACGGGACAAGCCTACGAGCAGTACTTC.

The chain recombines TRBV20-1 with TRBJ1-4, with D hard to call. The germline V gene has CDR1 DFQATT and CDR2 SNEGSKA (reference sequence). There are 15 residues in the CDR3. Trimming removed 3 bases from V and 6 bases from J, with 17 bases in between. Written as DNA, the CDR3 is TGCAGTGCTAGTAGTCTAGCGGGAAACGATGAAAAACTGTTTTTT. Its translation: CSASSLAGNDEKLFF.

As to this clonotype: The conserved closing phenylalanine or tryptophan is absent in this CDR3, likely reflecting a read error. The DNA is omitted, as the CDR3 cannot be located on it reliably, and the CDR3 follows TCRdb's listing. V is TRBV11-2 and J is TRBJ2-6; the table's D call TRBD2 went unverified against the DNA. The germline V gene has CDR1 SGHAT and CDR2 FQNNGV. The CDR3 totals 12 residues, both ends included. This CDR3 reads CASSLMTSGRDL.

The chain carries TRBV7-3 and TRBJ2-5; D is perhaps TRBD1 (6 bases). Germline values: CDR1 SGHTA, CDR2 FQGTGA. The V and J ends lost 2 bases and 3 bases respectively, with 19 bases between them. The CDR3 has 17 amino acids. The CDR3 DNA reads TGTGCCAGCAGCTTAGTTGCCGGACAGTGGTACAAAGAGACCCAGTACTTC. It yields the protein CASSLVAGQWYKETQYF.

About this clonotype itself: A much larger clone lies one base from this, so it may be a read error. The CDR3 DNA follows: TGTGCCGGCAGCCAAGATCGAAGGGGAGGAGCCTACGAGCAGTACTTC. It specifies CAGSQDRRGGAYEQYF. This chain links TRBV4-2 with TRBJ2-7; D is perhaps TRBD2 (6 bases). The CDR3 sequence is 16 residues long. CDR1 and CDR2 from the germline V gene are LGHNA and YNFKEQ.

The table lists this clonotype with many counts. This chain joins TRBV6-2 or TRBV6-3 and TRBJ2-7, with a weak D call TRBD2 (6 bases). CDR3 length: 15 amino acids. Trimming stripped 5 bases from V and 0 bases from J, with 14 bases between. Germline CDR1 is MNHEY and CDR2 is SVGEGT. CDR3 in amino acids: CASSRGGIYSYEQYF. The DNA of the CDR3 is TGTGCCAGCAGTCGGGGCGGGATCTACTCCTACGAGCAGTACTTC.

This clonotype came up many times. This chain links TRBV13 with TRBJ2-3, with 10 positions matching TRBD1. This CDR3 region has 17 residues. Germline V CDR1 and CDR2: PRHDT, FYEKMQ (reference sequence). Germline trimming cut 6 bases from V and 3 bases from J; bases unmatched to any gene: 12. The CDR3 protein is CASSPRGQGVRTDTQYF. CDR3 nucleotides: TGTGCCAGCAGTCCCCGAGGACAGGGGGTCAGAACAGATACGCAGTATTTT.

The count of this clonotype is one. CDR3 coding DNA: TGTGCCACCAGTGATCCCGGGGAAAAACTGTTTTTT. The encoded protein is CATSDPGEKLFF. The chain combines TRBV24-1 with TRBJ1-4; D remains unclear. Looked up from germline, CDR1 is KGHDR and CDR2 is SFDVKD. This CDR3 is built from 12 residues. The germline V and J ends were trimmed by 3 bases and 8 bases, with 6 bases remaining between them.

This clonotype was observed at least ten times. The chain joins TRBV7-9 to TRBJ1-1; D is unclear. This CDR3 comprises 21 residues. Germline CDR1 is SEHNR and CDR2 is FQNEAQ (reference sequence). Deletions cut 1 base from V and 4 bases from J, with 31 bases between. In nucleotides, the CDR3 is TGTGCCAGCAGCTTAGATAATTTGTGGGAGAAGACGGCAGTACTGGGCACTGAAGCTTTCTTT. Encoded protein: CASSLDNLWEKTAVLGTEAFF.

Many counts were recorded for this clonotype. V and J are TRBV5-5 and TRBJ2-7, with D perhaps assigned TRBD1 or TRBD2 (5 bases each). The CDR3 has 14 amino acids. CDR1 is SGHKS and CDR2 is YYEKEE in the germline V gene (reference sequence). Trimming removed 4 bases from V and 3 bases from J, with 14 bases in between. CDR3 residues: CASSPQGELYEQYF. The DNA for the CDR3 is TGTGCCAGCAGCCCCCAGGGAGAGCTCTACGAGCAGTACTTC.

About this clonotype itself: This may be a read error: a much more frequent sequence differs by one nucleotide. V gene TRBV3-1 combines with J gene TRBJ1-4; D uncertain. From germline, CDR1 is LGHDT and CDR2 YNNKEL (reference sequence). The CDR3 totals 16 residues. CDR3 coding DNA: TGTGCCAGCAGCCAAAGGCAGGTTGCAACTAATGAAGAACTGTTTTTT. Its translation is CASSQRQVATNEELFF.

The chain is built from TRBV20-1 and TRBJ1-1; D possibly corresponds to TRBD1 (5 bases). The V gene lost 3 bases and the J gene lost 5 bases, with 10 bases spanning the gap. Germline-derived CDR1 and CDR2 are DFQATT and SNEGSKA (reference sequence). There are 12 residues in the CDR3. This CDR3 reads CSASGGLTEAFF. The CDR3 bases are TGCAGTGCTAGTGGGGGTTTAACTGAAGCTTTCTTT.

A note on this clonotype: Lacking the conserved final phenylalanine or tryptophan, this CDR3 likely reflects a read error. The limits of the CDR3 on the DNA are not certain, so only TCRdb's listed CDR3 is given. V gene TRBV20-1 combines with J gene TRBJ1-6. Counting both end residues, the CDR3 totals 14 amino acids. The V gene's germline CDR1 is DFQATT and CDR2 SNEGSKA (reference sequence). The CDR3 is CSAGLGGAESPLHY.

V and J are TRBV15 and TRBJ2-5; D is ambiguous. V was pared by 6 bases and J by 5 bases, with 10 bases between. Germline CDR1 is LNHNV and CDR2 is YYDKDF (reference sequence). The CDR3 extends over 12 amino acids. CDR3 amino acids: CATSPHRETQYF. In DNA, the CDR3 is TGTGCCACCAGTCCTCATCGGGAGACCCAGTACTTC.

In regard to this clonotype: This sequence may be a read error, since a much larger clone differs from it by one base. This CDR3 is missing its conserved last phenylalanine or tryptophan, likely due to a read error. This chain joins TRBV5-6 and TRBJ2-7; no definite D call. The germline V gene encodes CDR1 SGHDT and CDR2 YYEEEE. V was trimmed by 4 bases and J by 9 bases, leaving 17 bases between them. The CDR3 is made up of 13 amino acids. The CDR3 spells CASSLGPLDGQYL. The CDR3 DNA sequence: TGTGCCAGCAGCCTCGGTCCTCTGGACGGGCAGTACCTC.

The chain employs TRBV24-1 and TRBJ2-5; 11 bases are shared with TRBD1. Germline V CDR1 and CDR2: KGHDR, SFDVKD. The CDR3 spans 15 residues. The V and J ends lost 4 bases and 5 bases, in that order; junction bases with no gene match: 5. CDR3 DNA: TGTGCCACCAGTGACGGGACAGGGGGACGGGAGACCCAGTACTTC. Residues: CATSDGTGGRETQYF.